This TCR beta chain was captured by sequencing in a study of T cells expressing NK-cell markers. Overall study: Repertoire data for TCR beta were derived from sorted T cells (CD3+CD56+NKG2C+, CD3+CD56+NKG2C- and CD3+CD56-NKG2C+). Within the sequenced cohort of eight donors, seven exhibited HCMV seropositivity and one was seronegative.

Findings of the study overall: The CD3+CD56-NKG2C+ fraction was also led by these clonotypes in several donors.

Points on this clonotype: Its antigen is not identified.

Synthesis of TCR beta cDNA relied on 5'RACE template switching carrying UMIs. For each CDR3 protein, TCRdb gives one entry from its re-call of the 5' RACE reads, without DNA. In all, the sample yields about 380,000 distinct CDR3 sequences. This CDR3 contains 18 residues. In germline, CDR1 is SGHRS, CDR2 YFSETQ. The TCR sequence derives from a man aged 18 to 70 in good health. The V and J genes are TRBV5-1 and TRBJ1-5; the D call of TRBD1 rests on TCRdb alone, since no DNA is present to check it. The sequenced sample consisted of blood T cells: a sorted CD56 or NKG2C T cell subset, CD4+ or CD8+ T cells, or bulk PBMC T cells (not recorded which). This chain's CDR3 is CATPIGWDRENSNQPQHF.